This T cell receptor beta chain was sequenced for a study of T cells in Graves' hyperthyroidism and ophthalmopathy. Study-level results: Also found in blood were most expanded thyroid clonotypes above 0.001. Ophthalmopathy cases were set apart from stable hyperthyroidism by a 13 V-J model.

The CDR3 extends over 15 amino acids. The germline CDR1 and CDR2 sequences are GTSNPN and SVGIG (reference sequence). V lost 5 bases to trimming and J lost 3 bases; unmatched junction nucleotides: 10. In this sample, this clonotype turned up a few times. Its antigen is currently unknown. TCR beta CDR3 regions were amplified from RNA. Primed by the HTBI set, a first-round RT-PCR was run on the TCR CDR3. TCRdb used MiXCR to reprocess the multiplex PCR reads, holding one entry per CDR3 protein. The sample has around 300,000 distinct CDR3 sequences, about 20% seen once. Sequenced material: blood. The sequence was collected from a man aged 25 to 45 with Graves' ophthalmopathy. The rearrangement uses TRBV30 and TRBJ2-7, with 10 nucleotides matching TRBD1. The CDR3 is CAWGHRRDRGYEQYF. The CDR3 DNA reads as TGTGCCTGGGGGCACCGCCGGGACAGGGGCTACGAGCAGTACTTC. The whole variable domain, remainder taken from reference TRBV30 and TRBJ2-7, is SQTIHQWPATLVQPVGSPLSLECTVEGTSNPNLYWYRQAAGRGLQLLFYSVGIGQISSEVPQNLSASRPQDRQFILSSKKLLLSDSGFYLCAWGHRRDRGYEQYFGPGTRLTVT.